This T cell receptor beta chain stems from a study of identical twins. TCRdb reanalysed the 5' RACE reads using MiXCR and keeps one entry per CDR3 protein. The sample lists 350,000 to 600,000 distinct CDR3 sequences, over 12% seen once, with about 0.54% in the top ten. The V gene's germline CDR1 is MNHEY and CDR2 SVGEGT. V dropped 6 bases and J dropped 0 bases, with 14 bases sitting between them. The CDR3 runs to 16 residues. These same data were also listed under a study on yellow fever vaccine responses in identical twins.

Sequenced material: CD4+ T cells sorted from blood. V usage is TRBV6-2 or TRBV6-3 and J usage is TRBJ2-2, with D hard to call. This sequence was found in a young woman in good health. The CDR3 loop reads CASSRPIRANTGELFF. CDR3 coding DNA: TGTGCCAGCAGCAGGCCTATCCGGGCGAACACCGGGGAGCTGTTTTTT.